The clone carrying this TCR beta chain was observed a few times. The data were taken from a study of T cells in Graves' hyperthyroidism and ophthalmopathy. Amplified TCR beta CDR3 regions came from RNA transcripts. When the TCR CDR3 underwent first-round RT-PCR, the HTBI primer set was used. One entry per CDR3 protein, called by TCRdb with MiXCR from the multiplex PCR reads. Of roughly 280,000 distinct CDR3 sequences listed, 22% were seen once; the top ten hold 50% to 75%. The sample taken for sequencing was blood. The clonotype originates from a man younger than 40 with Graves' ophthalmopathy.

The CDR3 DNA reads TGTGCCAGCTCCACTAGCGGGAGCCCCTACAATGAGCAGTTCTTC. Its protein product is CASSTSGSPYNEQFF. This chain uses TRBV27 with TRBJ2-1, with TRBD2 matching 11 bases. Germline CDR1 and CDR2: MNHEY and SMNVEV (reference sequence). Unmatched junction bases numbered 5, after V lost 8 bases and J lost 2 bases. There are 15 residues in the CDR3.